These 10 T cell receptor beta chains were all obtained from the same sample, sequenced in a study of identical twins. In TCRdb, the 5' RACE reads were re-called with MiXCR into one record per CDR3 protein. The sample lists 350,000 or so distinct CDR3 sequences, roughly 12% occurring once. The same sample was also used in a study of yellow fever vaccine responses in identical twins.

Sequencing was done on a sample of CD8+ T cells sorted from blood. The receptors stem from a woman aged 18-29 years in good health.

This clonotype was seen only a few times. The rearrangement links TRBV9 to TRBJ2-1, with 7 bases matching TRBD1. With V trimmed by 0 bases and J by 7 bases, 7 bases remained unmatched. The CDR3 consists of 15 residues. Germline CDR1 SGDLS, CDR2 YYNGEE. Here the CDR3 reads CASSVEEGGLNEQFF. CDR3 DNA: TGTGCCAGCAGCGTAGAAGAAGGGGGCTTGAATGAGCAGTTCTTC.

This clonotype was detected only a few times. CDR3 coding DNA: TGTGCCAGCAGCGACCGGGACAGGGGTTATGAGCAGTTCTTC. It is translated as CASSDRDRGYEQFF. V usage is TRBV9 and J usage is TRBJ2-1, with 10 bases fitting TRBD1. This CDR3 spans 14 amino acids. With 3 bases clipped from V and 8 bases from J, the junction kept 5 bases outside the gene matches. Germline V gene data show CDR1 as SGDLS and CDR2 as YYNGEE.

The rearrangement joins TRBV7-6 to TRBJ2-1; perhaps TRBD2 as D (6 bases). The CDR3 is 15 residues long. Germline CDR1 SGHVS, CDR2 FNYEAQ. V gave up 3 bases and J gave up 4 bases, with 13 bases separating them. The chain's CDR3 is CASSFSGLKYNEQFF. Written as DNA, the CDR3 is TGTGCCAGCAGCTTTAGCGGCCTGAAGTACAATGAGCAGTTCTTC.

The CDR3 loop is CARAGGWQETQYF. The CDR3 coding sequence is TGTGCCAGGGCAGGGGGGTGGCAAGAGACCCAGTACTTC. The rearrangement links TRBV2 to TRBJ2-5; a possible D gene is TRBD1 (7 bases). CDR1 is SNHLY, CDR2 FYNNEI, per germline. The CDR3 spans 13 residues. The V end lost 9 bases, the J end lost 2 bases, and 13 bases lay between the germline ends. The entire variable domain, with the rest obtained from reference TRBV2 and TRBJ2-5, is as follows: EPEVTQTPSHQVTQMGQEVILRCVPISNHLYFYWYRQILGQKVEFLVSFYNNEISEKSEIFDDQFSVERPDGSNFTLKIRSTKLEDSAMYFCARAGGWQETQYFGPGTRLLVL.

This clonotype was counted a few times. The chain has TRBV6-4 and TRBJ2-5; 7 nucleotides line up with TRBD2. CDR1 and CDR2 from the germline V gene are MRHNA and SNTAGT. V trimming: 0 bases; J trimming: 2 bases; junction bases outside the gene matches: 3. The CDR3 runs to 15 residues. DNA of the CDR3: TGTGCCAGCAGTGACTCGGGGGGGGAACAAGAGACCCAGTACTTC. Residues: CASSDSGGEQETQYF.

The chain combines TRBV29-1 with TRBJ2-5; 7 bases match TRBD1. Germline CDR1 is SQVTM and CDR2 is ANQGSEA. Trimming took 0 bases from V and 3 from J; bases not matched to a gene: 7. The CDR3 covers 15 residues. Written as DNA, the CDR3 is TGCAGCGTTGAAGATCTGGGACAGCCAAAAGAGACCCAGTACTTC. It yields the protein CSVEDLGQPKETQYF.

This clonotype showed up just a few times. V gene TRBV5-1 combines with J gene TRBJ1-1; weak D call: TRBD1 (6 bases). CDR3 size: 14 residues. Trimming took off 0 bases at V and 11 bases at J, with 17 bases between the two ends. Germline V gene data show CDR1 as SGHRS and CDR2 as YFSETQ. CDR3 in amino acids: CASSLDGGQLRAFF. The CDR3 bases are TGCGCCAGCAGCTTGGATGGGGGGCAGCTTCGGGCTTTCTTT.

This clonotype was found a few times. The J gene is TRBJ1-1, the V gene TRBV5-1; D uncertain. Deletions cut 1 base from V and 0 bases from J, with 10 bases between. This CDR3 is built from 15 residues. Per germline, CDR1 SGHRS and CDR2 YFSETQ. The CDR3 loop is CASSLKGPLNTEAFF. In DNA, the CDR3 is TGCGCCAGCAGCTTGAAAGGGCCCCTGAACACTGAAGCTTTCTTT. The entire variable domain, with the rest obtained from reference TRBV5-1 and TRBJ1-1, is as follows: KAGVTQTPRYLIKTRGQQVTLSCSPISGHRSVSWYQQTPGQGLQFLFEYFSETQRNKGNFPGRFSGRQFSNSRSEMNVSTLELGDSALYLCASSLKGPLNTEAFFGQGTRLTVV.

This clonotype has just a few counts. J is TRBJ2-3 and V is TRBV2; 12 nucleotides agree with TRBD1. The V segment lost 5 bases and the J segment 2 bases; nucleotides outside the gene matches: 8. This CDR3 region has 17 residues. The germline gives CDR1 SNHLY, CDR2 FYNNEI. The CDR3 nucleotides are TGTGCCAGCAGTTATAAGGGGGGACAGGGGGCCACAGATACGCAGTATTTT. This encodes CASSYKGGQGATDTQYF.

A few counts support this clonotype. This chain connects TRBV12-3 or TRBV12-4 to TRBJ2-3, with D possibly called TRBD1 or TRBD2 (6 bases each). The CDR3 spans 17 residues. V lost 3 bases to trimming and J lost 0 bases, with 16 bases between them. DNA for the CDR3: TGTGCCAGCAGTTTCCTCTTCGGGGGCCCTAGCACAGATACGCAGTATTTT. Translating it yields CASSFLFGGPSTDTQYF.